This section outlines one T cell receptor beta chain sequence together with its context. Amplification targeted TCR beta CDR3 regions from RNA transcripts. TCR CDR3 regions were first amplified by RT-PCR with HTBI primers. TCRdb re-called the multiplex PCR reads with MiXCR, one entry per CDR3 protein. The profile shows about 200,000 distinct CDR3 sequences, roughly a sixth of them singletons. These data are taken from a study of T cells in Graves' hyperthyroidism and ophthalmopathy. The definition of stable Graves' hyperthyroidism was no ophthalmopathy progression within 18 months. V lost 3 bases, J lost 1 base, and 19 bases lay in between. CDR3 length: 18 amino acids. Germline CDR1 SGHVS, CDR2 FNYEAQ.

This chain links TRBV7-6 with TRBJ2-1, with D perhaps TRBD2 (6 bases). The sequenced material came from blood. The receptor's source is a woman aged 50 to 65 with Graves' hyperthyroidism. The DNA for the CDR3 is TGTGCCAGCAGCTTGTTTGTTTTCGGGAGTTTATCCTACAATGAGCAGTTCTTC. The encoded protein is CASSLFVFGSLSYNEQFF.